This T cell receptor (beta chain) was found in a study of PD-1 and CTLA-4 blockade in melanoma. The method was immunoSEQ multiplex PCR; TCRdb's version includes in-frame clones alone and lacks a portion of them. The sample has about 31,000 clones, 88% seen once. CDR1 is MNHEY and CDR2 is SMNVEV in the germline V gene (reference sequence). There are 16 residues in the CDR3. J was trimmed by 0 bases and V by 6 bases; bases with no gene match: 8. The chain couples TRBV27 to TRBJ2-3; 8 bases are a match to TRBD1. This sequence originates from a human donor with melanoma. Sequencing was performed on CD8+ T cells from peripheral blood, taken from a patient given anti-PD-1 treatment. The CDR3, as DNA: TGTGCCAGCAGCCTAGGGACAGGAACTAGCACAGATACGCAGTATTTT. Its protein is CASSLGTGTSTDTQYF.